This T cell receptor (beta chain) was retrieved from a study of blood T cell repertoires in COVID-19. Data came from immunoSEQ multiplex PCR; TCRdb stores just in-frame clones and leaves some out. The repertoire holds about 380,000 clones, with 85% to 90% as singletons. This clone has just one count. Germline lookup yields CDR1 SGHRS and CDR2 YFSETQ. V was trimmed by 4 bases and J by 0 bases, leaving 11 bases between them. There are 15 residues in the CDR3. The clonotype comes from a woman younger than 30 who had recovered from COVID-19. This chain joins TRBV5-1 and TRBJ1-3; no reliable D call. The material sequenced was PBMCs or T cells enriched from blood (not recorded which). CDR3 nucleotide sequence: TGCGCCAGCAGCCCATACACTATCTCTGGAAACACCATATATTTT. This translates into CASSPYTISGNTIYF.